The 2 T cell receptor beta chains reported below all come from one sample, sequenced in a study of response to subunit inactivated influenza vaccine. Each CDR3 protein is one row after TCRdb ran MiXCR on the RT-PCR reads. This sample carries about 700,000 distinct CDR3 sequences, about 14% of them seen once, and the ten largest clones take around 7.3%. The sequencing used PBMCs from blood, collected less than 15 days before vaccination. The receptors shown here come from a man aged 50-59 years who received an inactivated influenza vaccine.

The table lists this clonotype with a few counts. The CDR3 coding sequence is TGTGCCAGCAGCTTAGCCGACAGGGGAAACACTGAAGCTTTCTTT. It translates to CASSLADRGNTEAFF. The chain has TRBV7-6 and TRBJ1-1, with 8 nucleotides matching TRBD1. The CDR3 runs to 15 residues. The germline V gene has CDR1 SGHVS and CDR2 FNYEAQ. The trim removed 0 bases at V and 2 bases at J, leaving 2 bases unmatched.

In this sample, this clonotype turned up a few times. The V and J genes are TRBV2 and TRBJ2-3; unclear D gene. There are 12 residues in the CDR3. Germline V gene sequence: CDR1 SNHLY, CDR2 FYNNEI. Trimming took 5 bases from V and 6 from J, leaving 9 bases between them. The chain's CDR3 is CASSLAHDTQYF. The CDR3 DNA reads TGTGCCAGCAGTTTAGCACACGATACGCAGTATTTT.